This is a list of T cell receptor beta chains from one sample in a study of blood T cell repertoires in COVID-19. Here immunoSEQ multiplex PCR was the method, and the copy in TCRdb shows in-frame clones only, minus some. The table lists roughly 150,000 clones, approximately 80% of them singletons. The sample comprised peripheral blood. Receptors originate from a man aged 60-69 years with acute or convalescent COVID-19. The CDR3 runs from the conserved cysteine through the conserved F or W. The D gene is left open where the match is weak. Where a row states a size, it is once, few, many or the class of an expanded clone; other rows omit it.

clone_size	d_call	j_call	v_call	cdr3_aa	cdr3_nt
.	.	TRBJ2-7	TRBV5-1	CASSLRGSEQYF	TGCGCCAGCAGCTTACGGGGTTCCGAGCAGTACTTC
.	TRBD1	TRBJ2-2	TRBV13	CASMGQLNTGELFF	TGTGCCAGCATGGGACAGCTGAACACCGGGGAGCTGTTTTTT
.	TRBD1	TRBJ1-1	TRBV25-1	CASSDLQGMDTEAFF	TGTGCCAGCAGTGATTTACAGGGGATGGACACTGAAGCTTTCTTT
.	.	TRBJ2-7	TRBV10-3	CAISGPATIEQYF	TGTGCCATCAGTGGGCCAGCGACTATTGAGCAGTACTTC
.	TRBD2	TRBJ2-2	TRBV30	CAWSPWEGNTGELFF	TGTGCCTGGAGCCCCTGGGAGGGCAACACCGGGGAGCTGTTTTTT
.	TRBD1	TRBJ1-4	TRBV5-1	CASSSRDRGTNEKLFF	TGCGCCAGCAGCAGCAGGGACAGGGGAACTAATGAAAAACTGTTTTTT
few	TRBD2	TRBJ2-1	TRBV7-3	CASSPSGGGYNEQFF	TGTGCCAGCAGCCCCAGCGGGGGGGGATACAATGAGCAGTTCTTC
.	TRBD1	TRBJ1-5	TRBV4-1	CASSQGGTGPRNQPQHF	TGCGCCAGCAGCCAAGGCGGGACAGGGCCGCGGAATCAGCCCCAGCATTTT
.	.	TRBJ2-1	TRBV3-1/TRBV3-2	CASSQDIRDEQFF	TGTGCCAGCAGCCAAGATATCCGTGATGAGCAGTTCTTC
.	.	TRBJ2-1	TRBV4-3	CASSRGVAGSEGEQFF	TGCGCCAGCAGCCGCGGCGTGGCGGGGTCGGAGGGTGAGCAGTTCTTC
.	TRBD1	TRBJ1-1	TRBV10-2	CASSGDRNTEAFF	TGCGCCAGCAGTGGGGACAGGAACACTGAAGCTTTCTTT
many	TRBD1	TRBJ1-2	TRBV5-6	CASSTDSGTGIGYTF	TGTGCCAGCAGCACCGATTCCGGGACAGGGATTGGCTACACCTTC
.	TRBD1	TRBJ2-7	TRBV2	CASRYRGANEQYF	TGTGCCAGCAGGTACAGGGGCGCCAACGAGCAGTACTTC
.	.	TRBJ1-4	TRBV18	CASSPAAGGYKLFF	TGTGCCAGCTCACCGGCGGCGGGCGGTTATAAACTGTTTTTT
.	TRBD1	TRBJ1-2	TRBV4-1	CASAFGQGGDGYTF	TGCGCCAGCGCCTTTGGACAGGGGGGTGATGGCTACACCTTC
.	TRBD1	TRBJ1-2	TRBV7-8	CASSLAGTGGFGDYGYTF	TGTGCCAGCAGCTTAGCAGGGACAGGGGGGTTCGGTGACTATGGCTACACCTTC
.	.	TRBJ1-1	TRBV28	CASTRGGTTEAFF	TGTGCCAGCACCCGTGGGGGCACAACTGAAGCTTTCTTT
.	.	TRBJ2-3	TRBV30	CAWSGGQLTDTQYF	TGTGCCTGGAGCGGTGGACAGCTCACAGATACGCAGTATTTT
.	.	TRBJ1-1	TRBV12-3/TRBV12-4	CASSFFGTEAFF	TGTGCCAGCAGTTTCTTCGGCACTGAAGCTTTCTTT
.	TRBD1	TRBJ1-1	TRBV18	CASSPLGRQGGTEAFF	TGTGCCAGCTCACCACTTGGCCGACAGGGTGGCACTGAAGCTTTCTTT
.	.	TRBJ2-7	TRBV18	CASSPGQGNSYEQYF	TGTGCCAGCTCACCAGGGCAGGGTAACTCCTACGAGCAGTACTTC
.	TRBD1	TRBJ1-1	TRBV13	CASSQQGAGTEAFF	TGTGCCAGCAGCCAACAGGGGGCAGGCACTGAAGCTTTCTTT
.	.	TRBJ1-1	TRBV5-4	CASSLRSAMNTEAFF	TGTGCCAGCAGTTTACGGAGCGCCATGAACACTGAAGCTTTCTTT
few	TRBD1	TRBJ1-2	TRBV7-9	CASTLGQGPRGGGYTF	TGTGCCAGCACGTTGGGACAGGGGCCCCGAGGAGGGGGCTACACCTTC
.	.	TRBJ2-7	TRBV28	CASSSWDTTYEQYF	TGTGCCAGCAGTTCATGGGACACCACTTACGAGCAGTACTTC
.	.	TRBJ2-1	TRBV5-4	CASSFLGASGNPYNEQFF	TGTGCCAGCAGCTTCCTTGGGGCTTCAGGGAATCCCTACAATGAGCAGTTCTTC
.	.	TRBJ1-1	TRBV5-8	CASSPLLRGPNTEAFF	TGTGCCAGCAGCCCACTGCTGCGGGGCCCGAACACTGAAGCTTTCTTT
.	TRBD1	TRBJ1-1	TRBV5-1	CASSLGSGGLTEAFF	TGCGCCAGCAGCTTGGGGTCAGGGGGTCTCACTGAAGCTTTCTTT
.	TRBD1	TRBJ1-2	TRBV11-2	CASSLEQGYGYTF	TGTGCCAGCAGCTTAGAACAGGGGTATGGCTACACCTTC
once	.	TRBJ2-6	TRBV29-1	CSVTGTSGANVLTF	TGCAGCGTAACAGGGACCTCTGGGGCCAACGTCCTGACTTTC
.	.	TRBJ1-2	TRBV7-2	CASSLGPYGYTF	TGTGCCAGCAGCTTAGGGCCGTATGGCTACACCTTC
.	.	TRBJ1-1	TRBV11-2	CASSPRSGATEAFF	TGTGCCAGCAGTCCCCGGTCAGGGGCCACTGAAGCTTTCTTT
.	TRBD1	TRBJ2-2	TRBV7-8	CASSLRSRGPNTGELFF	TGTGCCAGCAGCTTAAGGAGCAGGGGGCCGAACACCGGGGAGCTGTTTTTT
.	.	TRBJ1-1	TRBV14	CASSQLRDGGTEAFF	TGTGCCAGCAGCCAACTAAGGGATGGGGGGACTGAAGCTTTCTTT
.	.	TRBJ1-2	TRBV13	CASSLGGGGANYGYTF	TGTGCCAGCAGCTTAGGCGGGGGAGGCGCCAACTATGGCTACACCTTC
.	TRBD1	TRBJ1-1	TRBV10-1	CASSETGDTEAFF	TGCGCCAGCAGTGAGACAGGGGACACTGAAGCTTTCTTT
.	TRBD1	TRBJ1-1	TRBV19	CASSAGTVVAFF	TGTGCCAGTAGTGCTGGGACAGTCGTAGCTTTCTTT
.	.	TRBJ1-2	TRBV5-4	CASSQDLRRNGYTF	TGTGCCAGCAGCCAAGACCTCCGGAGGAATGGCTACACCTTC
.	TRBD2	TRBJ2-7	TRBV4-1	CASSQAFGGAYEQYF	TGCGCCAGCAGCCAAGCCTTCGGGGGGGCCTACGAGCAGTACTTC
once	TRBD1	TRBJ1-2	TRBV6-2/TRBV6-3	CASSWWPTGSFNGYTF	TGTGCCAGCAGTTGGTGGCCGACAGGGTCCTTCAATGGCTACACCTTC
.	TRBD2	TRBJ2-7	TRBV5-6	CASSLLGLAGMSEQYF	TGTGCCAGCAGCCTTCTGGGACTAGCGGGGATGTCCGAGCAGTACTTC
.	.	TRBJ2-1	TRBV7-8	CASSFETENEQFF	TGTGCCAGCAGCTTTGAGACGGAGAATGAGCAGTTCTTC
.	.	TRBJ2-5	TRBV7-2	CASTLGLYQETQYF	TGTGCCAGCACTTTGGGACTTTACCAAGAGACCCAGTACTTC
.	TRBD1	TRBJ1-2	TRBV7-3	CASSRTGETGYTF	TGTGCCAGCAGCCGGACAGGGGAAACTGGCTACACCTTC
many	.	TRBJ1-5	TRBV12-3/TRBV12-4	CASSSGYQPQHF	TGTGCCAGCAGTTCCGGGTATCAGCCCCAGCATTTT
.	TRBD1	TRBJ1-6	TRBV27	CASSPGQGSSYNSPLHF	TGTGCCAGCAGTCCGGGACAGGGGAGCTCCTATAATTCACCCCTCCACTTT
once	TRBD1	TRBJ1-5	TRBV5-1	CASSLGTGGGQPQHF	TGCGCCAGCAGCTTGGGGACAGGGGGAGGACAGCCCCAGCATTTT
.	.	TRBJ1-4	TRBV27	CASSFGGGYEKLFF	TGTGCCAGCAGTTTTGGGGGAGGGTATGAAAAACTGTTTTTT
.	TRBD1	TRBJ2-5	TRBV28	CASSLRRQGEETQYF	TGTGCCAGCAGTTTAAGACGACAGGGGGAAGAGACCCAGTACTTC
.	TRBD1	TRBJ2-2	TRBV7-6	CASSRILGQENTGELFF	TGTGCCAGCAGCCGTATCCTCGGACAGGAAAACACCGGGGAGCTGTTTTTT